The 27 T cell receptor beta chains in this list originate from one sample, sequenced in a study of T cell changes during pregnancy in multiple sclerosis. This table comes from immunoSEQ multiplex PCR, and its TCRdb copy is limited to in-frame clones, with some not included. This table has fewer than 90,000 clones, over 85% appearing once. This specimen was peripheral blood, taken in the third trimester of pregnancy. The receptors shown here come from a female donor in good health, enrolled as a control in a pregnancy study.

CDR3 sequence reads: CASSLVRGRAHEQYF. For the CDR3, the DNA is TGTGCCAGCAGCTTAGTTAGGGGGAGGGCCCACGAGCAGTACTTC. This rearrangement joins TRBV7-2 to TRBJ2-7; perhaps TRBD2 as D (7 bases). V lost 1 base and J 5 bases, leaving 15 bases between the germline ends. The V gene's germline CDR1 is SGHTA and CDR2 FQGNSA. The CDR3 spans 15 residues.

V gene TRBV10-3 combines with J gene TRBJ2-7, with D perhaps matching TRBD1 (6 bases). Germline CDR1 ENHRY, CDR2 SYGVKD. The CDR3 consists of 16 residues. Trimming cost V 4 bases and J 1 base, with 17 bases left between them. The CDR3 DNA reads as TGTGCCATCAGTGGGGGACACTCTTCTCCATCCTACGAGCAGTACTTC. Encoded protein: CAISGGHSSPSYEQYF.

The V and J genes are TRBV11-3 and TRBJ2-2; 8 bases are a match to TRBD2. Per the germline V gene, CDR1 is SGHNT and CDR2 is YENEEA. This CDR3 contains 15 residues. V lost 4 bases, J lost 5 bases, and 6 bases stayed unmatched. This CDR3 is CASSSGSSGTGELFF. Written as DNA, the CDR3 is TGTGCCAGCAGCTCAGGATCTAGCGGGACCGGGGAGCTGTTTTTT.

A single count supports this clone. The chain is built from TRBV6-5 and TRBJ1-1, with a possible D match to TRBD1 (6 bases). The CDR3 spans 13 residues. Germline CDR1 is MNHEY and CDR2 is SVGAGI. V dropped 6 bases and J dropped 5 bases, with 13 bases sitting between them. CDR3 loop: CASRERGYTEAFF. The CDR3 DNA reads TGTGCCAGCAGAGAAAGGGGGTATACTGAAGCTTTCTTT.

This chain connects TRBV28 to TRBJ1-4, with a weak D call TRBD1 (6 bases). The V gene's germline CDR1 is MDHEN and CDR2 SYDVKM. V lost 4 bases and J 3 bases, leaving 9 bases between the germline ends. The CDR3 is made up of 14 amino acids. The CDR3 loop reads CASSYGQPNEKLFF. The CDR3 nucleotides read TGTGCCAGCAGTTACGGACAGCCTAATGAAAAACTGTTTTTT.

The rearrangement links TRBV2 to TRBJ2-7; 11 nucleotides match TRBD1. The junction had 4 bases not matched to a gene; V was cut back by 8 bases and J by 4 bases. The germline V gene encodes CDR1 SNHLY and CDR2 FYNNEI. This CDR3 has 13 amino acids. CDR3 loop: CASWTGGRYEQYF. CDR3 DNA sequence: TGTGCCAGCTGGACAGGGGGCAGGTACGAGCAGTACTTC.

This sequence joins TRBV2 and TRBJ1-5, with D unresolved. CDR3 length: 16 residues. Trimming left V 0 bases short and J 2 bases short, with 11 bases between. Per germline, CDR1 SNHLY and CDR2 FYNNEI. As DNA, the CDR3 is TGTGCCAGCAGTGAAGCTGGCAGGATGGGCAATCAGCCCCAGCATTTT. Residues: CASSEAGRMGNQPQHF.

V and J are TRBV30 and TRBJ1-5, with 11 bases fitting TRBD1. Losses at the gene ends were 3 bases for V and 5 bases for J; bases not matched to a gene: 3. CDR3 size: 14 residues. The germline gives CDR1 GTSNPN, CDR2 SVGIG (reference sequence). CDR3 loop: CAWRAGQGDQPQHF. In DNA form, the CDR3 reads TGTGCCTGGAGGGCGGGACAGGGGGATCAGCCCCAGCATTTT.

The chain is built from TRBV15 and TRBJ2-2; a weak D match, TRBD2 (5 bases). Trimming took 0 bases from V and 6 from J, leaving 14 bases between them. The CDR3 runs to 16 residues. CDR1 is LNHNV, CDR2 YYDKDF, per germline (reference sequence). CDR3 nucleotides: TGTGCCACCAGCAGAGATTGGAATGTCGGGGCCGGGGAGCTGTTTTTT. It yields the protein CATSRDWNVGAGELFF.

CDR3 amino acids: CASSLSGSSYNEQFF. Written as DNA, the CDR3 is TGTGCCAGCAGCTTAAGCGGGAGCTCCTACAATGAGCAGTTCTTC. The chain carries TRBV11-3 and TRBJ2-1, with TRBD2 matching 8 bases. The CDR3 sequence is 15 residues long. The J segment lost 0 bases and the V segment lost 2 bases, leaving 0 bases of the junction unmatched. Germline V gene sequence: CDR1 SGHNT, CDR2 YENEEA.

The rearrangement joins TRBV4-1 to TRBJ2-7, with 7 bases identical to TRBD2. This CDR3 comprises 14 residues. The germline CDR1 and CDR2 sequences are MGHRA and YSYEKL. V was clipped by 4 bases and J by 5 bases; unmatched bases: 8. The CDR3 DNA sequence: TGCGCCAGCAGCCCCTTGGCGGGAGAGGACGAGCAGTACTTC. Amino acid sequence: CASSPLAGEDEQYF.

V usage is TRBV2 and J usage is TRBJ2-7; D uncertain. Deletions cut 10 bases from V and 5 bases from J, with 15 bases between. The CDR3 covers 12 residues. CDR1 and CDR2 from the germline V gene are SNHLY and FYNNEI. The CDR3 reads CAKHVLEDEQYF. CDR3 coding DNA: TGTGCCAAACACGTTCTAGAGGACGAGCAGTACTTC.

The V and J genes are TRBV6-5 and TRBJ2-7; 7 nucleotides line up with TRBD1. The CDR3 has 15 amino acids. Germline-derived CDR1 and CDR2 are MNHEY and SVGAGI. V trimming: 4 bases; J trimming: 0 bases; junction bases outside the gene matches: 6. The CDR3 loop is CASSSRQGRSYEQYF. CDR3 coding DNA: TGTGCCAGCAGTTCAAGACAGGGCCGCTCCTACGAGCAGTACTTC.

The chain joins TRBV18 to TRBJ2-1; weak D call: TRBD1 (5 bases). V was pared by 2 bases and J by 4 bases, with 12 bases between. CDR3 length equals 15 residues. Germline V gene sequence: CDR1 KGHSH, CDR2 LQKENI. The CDR3 DNA follows: TGTGCCAGCTCACCAGCTGGGGCGTTGTACAATGAGCAGTTCTTC. Its translation is CASSPAGALYNEQFF.

The J gene is TRBJ2-2, the V gene TRBV29-1; no clear D gene. The germline CDR1 and CDR2 sequences are SQVTM and ANQGSEA. This CDR3 region has 10 residues. With 2 bases removed from V and 8 bases from J, the gap between germline ends came to 3 bases. CDR3 DNA: TGCAGCGTTGAATCTGGGGAGCTGTTTTTT. Protein: CSVESGELFF.

V usage is TRBV6-1 and J usage is TRBJ1-4, with D hard to call. This CDR3 has 13 residues. Trimming removed 6 bases from V and 4 bases from J, with 9 bases in between. Germline assignment: CDR1 MNHNS and CDR2 SASEGT. The CDR3 DNA is TGTGCCAGCAGCGGGGTGCTTAATGAAAAACTGTTTTTT. Encoded protein: CASSGVLNEKLFF.

This chain links TRBV2 with TRBJ2-5, with 7 positions matching TRBD1. With V trimmed by 7 bases and J by 5 bases, 7 bases remained unmatched. From germline, CDR1 is SNHLY and CDR2 FYNNEI. The CDR3 sequence is 13 residues long. The CDR3 loop reads CASNDRVTETQYF. In nucleotides, the CDR3 is TGTGCCAGCAACGACAGGGTGACGGAGACCCAGTACTTC.

As to this clone: Other DNA sequences in this sample translate to the same CDR3. V and J are TRBV28 and TRBJ1-5; a possible D gene is TRBD1 (6 bases). CDR3 size: 15 residues. The germline V gene encodes CDR1 MDHEN and CDR2 SYDVKM. V lost 4 bases and J 1 base, leaving 11 bases between the germline ends. CDR3 DNA sequence: TGTGCCAGCAGTTCCGGACAGTTAAGCAATCAGCCCCAGCATTTT. Its translation is CASSSGQLSNQPQHF.

The genes are TRBV6-1 and TRBJ2-1, with 8 bases matching TRBD2. The germline gives CDR1 MNHNS, CDR2 SASEGT. The J segment lost 6 bases and the V segment lost 1 base, leaving 8 bases of the junction unmatched. This CDR3 comprises 16 residues. CDR3 nucleotides: TGTGCCAGCAGTGAAGGAGTAGCGGGACGCGGCAATGAGCAGTTCTTC. This translates into CASSEGVAGRGNEQFF.

The rearrangement uses TRBV11-3 and TRBJ2-2; a possible D gene is TRBD2 (6 bases). The CDR3 is 15 amino acids. Trimming shortened V by 4 bases and J by 2 bases, and 11 bases separated the two germline ends. Germline V gene data show CDR1 as SGHNT and CDR2 as YENEEA. The CDR3 DNA sequence: TGTGCCAGCAGCTGGTCCGGGACTAACACCGGGGAGCTGTTTTTT. The encoded protein is CASSWSGTNTGELFF. The whole variable domain, remainder taken from reference TRBV11-3 and TRBJ2-2, is EAGVVQSPRYKIIEKKQPVAFWCNPISGHNTLYWYLQNLGQGPELLIRYENEEAVDDSQLPKDRFSAERLKGVDSTLKIQPAELGDSAVYLCASSWSGTNTGELFFGEGSRLTVL.

This sequence joins TRBV5-5 and TRBJ1-1, with D possibly TRBD1 on 5 matching bases. Trimming stripped 4 bases from V and 4 bases from J, with 23 bases between. Germline lookup yields CDR1 SGHKS and CDR2 YYEKEE (reference sequence). The CDR3 covers 17 residues. This chain's CDR3 is CASSATGGAEGFTEAFF. In DNA, the CDR3 is TGTGCCAGCAGCGCCACGGGCGGGGCAGAGGGGTTCACTGAAGCTTTCTTT.

The chain links TRBV5-6 to TRBJ2-3; no clear D. The V gene lost 2 bases and the J gene lost 0 bases, with 13 bases spanning the gap. The length of the CDR3 is 16 residues. Germline CDR1 is SGHDT and CDR2 is YYEEEE. The CDR3 bases are TGTGCCAGCAGCTTTTACGGTGAAGTTAGCACAGATACGCAGTATTTT. It specifies CASSFYGEVSTDTQYF. Based on the CDR3 plus reference TRBV5-6 and TRBJ2-3, the full variable domain is DAGVTQSPTHLIKTRGQQVTLRCSPKSGHDTVSWYQQALGQGPQFIFQYYEEEERQRGNFPDRFSGHQFPNYSSELNVNALLLGDSALYLCASSFYGEVSTDTQYFGPGTRLTVL.

The chain carries TRBV28 and TRBJ2-3; 7 bases map to TRBD1. The length of the CDR3 is 15 residues. After removal of 6 bases from V and 2 bases from J, the junction contained 8 bases not matched to a gene. The germline gives CDR1 MDHEN, CDR2 SYDVKM. DNA of the CDR3: TGTGCCAGCAGCTTGGGACAGCCATACACAGATACGCAGTATTTT. This codes for CASSLGQPYTDTQYF.

This chain links TRBV5-1 with TRBJ1-5; 7 nucleotides agree with TRBD1. Per germline, CDR1 SGHRS and CDR2 YFSETQ. This CDR3 has 17 residues. Unmatched junction bases numbered 9, after V lost 3 bases and J lost 0 bases. CDR3 sequence reads: CASSSGDSVYSNQPQHF. Written as DNA, the CDR3 is TGCGCCAGCAGCTCGGGGGACAGCGTGTATAGCAATCAGCCCCAGCATTTT.

The chain has TRBV5-1 and TRBJ2-7, with 8 bases lining up with TRBD2. Germline CDR1 SGHRS, CDR2 YFSETQ. V trimming: 5 bases; J trimming: 6 bases; junction bases outside the gene matches: 10. There are 14 residues in the CDR3. This CDR3 reads CASRRGAGVGEQYF. The CDR3 DNA is TGCGCCAGCAGGCGGGGGGCAGGGGTCGGCGAGCAGTACTTC.

In this sample, this clone turned up once. This chain connects TRBV2 to TRBJ2-5; no reliable D call. The ends were cut back, 6 bases at V and 4 bases at J, with 18 bases in the middle. This CDR3 comprises 15 residues. Germline values: CDR1 SNHLY, CDR2 FYNNEI. The CDR3 loop is CASRRFSLRPETQYF. DNA for the CDR3: TGTGCCAGCAGGAGATTTAGTCTTCGTCCAGAGACCCAGTACTTC.

This rearrangement joins TRBV11-2 to TRBJ1-3; a possible D gene is TRBD1 (6 bases). The CDR3 runs to 15 residues. V was shortened by 4 bases and J by 1 base, with 11 bases between the two germline ends. In germline, CDR1 is SGHAT, CDR2 FQNNGV. CDR3 sequence (DNA): TGTGCCAGCAGCTACTACCAGGGGTCTGGAAACACCATATATTTT. Amino acid sequence: CASSYYQGSGNTIYF.